This T cell receptor beta chain comes out of a study of graft-versus-host responses after intestinal transplantation. Study at large: Each recipient received a multivisceral, liver-intestinal, or isolated intestinal graft.

Method: immunoSEQ multiplex PCR; TCRdb's copy keeps in-frame clones and lacks some. The sample holds about 120,000 clones, about 93% seen once. General study findings and limits: Early HvG declines after transplant were associated with peak circulating GvH clone levels. There were GvH clones found in recipient marrow, and some of them appeared first in ileum or blood.

Details on this clone: Its antigen remains unidentified.

CDR1 MNHEY and CDR2 SVGAGI come from the germline V gene. With 6 bases removed from V and 5 bases from J, the gap between germline ends came to 16 bases. This CDR3 spans 14 amino acids. The starting material was unstimulated CD4+ T cells sorted from spleen or lymph node cells, obtained before intestinal transplant. V gene TRBV6-5 combines with J gene TRBJ1-2, with a possible D match to TRBD1 (6 bases). The source is a human donor who received an intestinal transplant. The CDR3 loop is CASSAGTTIYGYTF. CDR3 DNA: TGTGCCAGCAGCGCCGGGACAACTATTTATGGCTACACCTTC.